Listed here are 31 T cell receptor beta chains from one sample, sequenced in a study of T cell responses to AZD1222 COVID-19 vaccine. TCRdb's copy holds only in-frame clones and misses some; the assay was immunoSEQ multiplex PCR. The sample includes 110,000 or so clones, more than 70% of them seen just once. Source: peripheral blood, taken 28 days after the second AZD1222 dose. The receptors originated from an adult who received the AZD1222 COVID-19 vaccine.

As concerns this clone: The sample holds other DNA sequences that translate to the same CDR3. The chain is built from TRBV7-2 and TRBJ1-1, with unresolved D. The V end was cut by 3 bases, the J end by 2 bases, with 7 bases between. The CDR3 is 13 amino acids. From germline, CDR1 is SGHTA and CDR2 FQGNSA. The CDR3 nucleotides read TGTGCCAGCAGCTTTGGCAGAAACACTGAAGCTTTCTTT. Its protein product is CASSFGRNTEAFF. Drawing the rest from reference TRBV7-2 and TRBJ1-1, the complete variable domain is GAGVSQSPSNKVTEKGKDVELRCDPISGHTALYWYRQSLGQGLEFLIYFQGNSAPDKSGLPSDRFSAERTGGSVSTLTIQRTQQEDSAVYLCASSFGRNTEAFFGQGTRLTVV.

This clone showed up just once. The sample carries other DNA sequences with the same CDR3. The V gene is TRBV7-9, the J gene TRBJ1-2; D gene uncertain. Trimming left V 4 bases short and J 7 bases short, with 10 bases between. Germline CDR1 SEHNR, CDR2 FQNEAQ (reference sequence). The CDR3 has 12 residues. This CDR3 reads CASSSPSGGYTF. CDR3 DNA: TGTGCCAGCAGCTCCCCTTCCGGTGGCTACACCTTC.

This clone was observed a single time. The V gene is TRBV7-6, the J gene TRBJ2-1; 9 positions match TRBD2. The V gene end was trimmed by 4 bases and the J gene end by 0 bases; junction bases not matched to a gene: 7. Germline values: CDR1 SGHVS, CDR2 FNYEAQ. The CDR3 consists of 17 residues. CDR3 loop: CASSSQAGGSSYNEQFF. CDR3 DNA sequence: TGTGCCAGCAGCTCTCAAGCGGGGGGCAGCTCCTACAATGAGCAGTTCTTC.

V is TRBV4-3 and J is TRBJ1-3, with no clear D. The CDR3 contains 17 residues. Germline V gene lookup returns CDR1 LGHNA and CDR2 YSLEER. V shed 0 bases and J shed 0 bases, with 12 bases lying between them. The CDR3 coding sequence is TGCGCCAGCAGCCAAGATCTCTCCAGGAGCTCTGGAAACACCATATATTTT. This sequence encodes CASSQDLSRSSGNTIYF.

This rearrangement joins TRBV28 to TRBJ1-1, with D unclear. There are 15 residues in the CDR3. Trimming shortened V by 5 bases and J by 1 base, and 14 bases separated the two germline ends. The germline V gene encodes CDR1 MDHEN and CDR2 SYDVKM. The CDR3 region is CASSDPLRENTEAFF. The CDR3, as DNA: TGTGCCAGCAGTGATCCGCTTAGGGAGAACACTGAAGCTTTCTTT. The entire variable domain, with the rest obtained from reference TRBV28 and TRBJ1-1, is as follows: DVKVTQSSRYLVKRTGEKVFLECVQDMDHENMFWYRQDPGLGLRLIYFSYDVKMKEKGDIPEGYSVSREKKERFSLILESASTNQTSMYLCASSDPLRENTEAFFGQGTRLTVV.

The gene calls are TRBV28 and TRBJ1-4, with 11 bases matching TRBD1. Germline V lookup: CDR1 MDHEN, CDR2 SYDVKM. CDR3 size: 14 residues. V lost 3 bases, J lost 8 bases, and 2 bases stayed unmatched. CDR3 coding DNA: TGTGCCAGCAGTTTTCGGACAGGGGGCGAAAAACTGTTTTTT. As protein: CASSFRTGGEKLFF.

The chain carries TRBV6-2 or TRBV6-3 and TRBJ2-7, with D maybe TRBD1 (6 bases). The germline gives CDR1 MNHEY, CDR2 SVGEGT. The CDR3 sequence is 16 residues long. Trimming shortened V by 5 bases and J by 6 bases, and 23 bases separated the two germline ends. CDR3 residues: CASSRQTGSPSLEQYF. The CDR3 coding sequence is TGTGCCAGCAGTCGGCAAACAGGGTCCCCCTCACTCGAGCAGTACTTC.

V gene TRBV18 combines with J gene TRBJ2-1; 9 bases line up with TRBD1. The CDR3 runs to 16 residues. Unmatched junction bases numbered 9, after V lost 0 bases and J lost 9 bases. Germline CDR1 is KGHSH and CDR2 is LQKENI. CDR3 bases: TGTGCCAGCTCACCACCGGGACAGGGTGGAACAGGTGAGCAGTTCTTC. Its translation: CASSPPGQGGTGEQFF. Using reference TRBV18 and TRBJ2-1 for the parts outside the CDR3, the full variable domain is NAGVMQNPRHLVRRRGQEARLRCSPMKGHSHVYWYRQLPEEGLKFMVYLQKENIIDESGMPKERFSAEFPKEGPSILRIQQVVRGDSAAYFCASSPPGQGGTGEQFFGPGTRLTVL.

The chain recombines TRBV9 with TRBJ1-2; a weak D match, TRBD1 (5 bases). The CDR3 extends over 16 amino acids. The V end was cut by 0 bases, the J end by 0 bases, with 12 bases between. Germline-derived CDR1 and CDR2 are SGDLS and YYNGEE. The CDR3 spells CASSVDLGHTNYGYTF. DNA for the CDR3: TGTGCCAGCAGCGTAGATCTCGGACACACTAACTATGGCTACACCTTC.

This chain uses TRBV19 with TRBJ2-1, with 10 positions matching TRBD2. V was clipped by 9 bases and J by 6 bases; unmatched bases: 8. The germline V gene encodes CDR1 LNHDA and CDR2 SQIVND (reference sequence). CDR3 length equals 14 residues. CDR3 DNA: TGTGCCAGCCATAGCGGGGGGCTCTTCAATGAGCAGTTCTTC. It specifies CASHSGGLFNEQFF.

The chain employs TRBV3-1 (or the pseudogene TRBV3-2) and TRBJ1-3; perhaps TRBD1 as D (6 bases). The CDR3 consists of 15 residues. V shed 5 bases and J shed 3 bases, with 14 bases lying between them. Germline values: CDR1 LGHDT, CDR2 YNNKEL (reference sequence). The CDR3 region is CASSFKQGRGNTIYF. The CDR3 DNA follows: TGTGCCAGCAGCTTTAAACAGGGTCGTGGAAACACCATATATTTT.

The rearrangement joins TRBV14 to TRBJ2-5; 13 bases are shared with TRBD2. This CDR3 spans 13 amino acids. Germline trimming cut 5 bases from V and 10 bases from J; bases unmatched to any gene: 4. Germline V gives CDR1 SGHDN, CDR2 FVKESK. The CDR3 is CASSFGLAGDQYF. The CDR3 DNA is TGTGCCAGCAGCTTCGGACTAGCGGGGGACCAGTACTTC.

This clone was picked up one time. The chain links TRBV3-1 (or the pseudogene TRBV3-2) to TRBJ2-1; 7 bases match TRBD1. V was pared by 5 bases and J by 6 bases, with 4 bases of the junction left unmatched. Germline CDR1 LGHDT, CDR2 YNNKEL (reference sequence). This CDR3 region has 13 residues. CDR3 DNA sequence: TGTGCCAGCAGCGCGGCAGGGGGCAATGAGCAGTTCTTC. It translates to CASSAAGGNEQFF.

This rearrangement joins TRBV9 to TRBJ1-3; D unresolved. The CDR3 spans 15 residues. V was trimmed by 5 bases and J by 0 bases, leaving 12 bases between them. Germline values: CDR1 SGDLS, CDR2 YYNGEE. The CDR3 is CASSIMGISGNTIYF. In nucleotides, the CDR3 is TGTGCCAGCAGTATTATGGGGATCTCTGGAAACACCATATATTTT.

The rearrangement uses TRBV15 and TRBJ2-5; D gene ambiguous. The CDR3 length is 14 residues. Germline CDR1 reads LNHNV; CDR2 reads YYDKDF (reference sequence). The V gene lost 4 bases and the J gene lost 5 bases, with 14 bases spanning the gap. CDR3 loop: CATSTRAPGETQYF. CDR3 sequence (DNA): TGTGCCACCAGCACTAGGGCACCCGGTGAGACCCAGTACTTC.

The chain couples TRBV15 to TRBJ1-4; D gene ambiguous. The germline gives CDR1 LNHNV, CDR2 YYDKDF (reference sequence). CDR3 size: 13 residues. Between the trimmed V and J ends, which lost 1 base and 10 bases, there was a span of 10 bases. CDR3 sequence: CATSRVVRGKLFF. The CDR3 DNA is TGTGCCACCAGCAGAGTTGTGCGAGGAAAACTGTTTTTT. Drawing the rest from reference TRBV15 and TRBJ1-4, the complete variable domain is DAMVIQNPRYQVTQFGKPVTLSCSQTLNHNVMYWYQQKSSQAPKLLFHYYDKDFNNEADTPDNFQSRRPNTSFCFLDIRSPGLGDTAMYLCATSRVVRGKLFFGSGTQLSVL.

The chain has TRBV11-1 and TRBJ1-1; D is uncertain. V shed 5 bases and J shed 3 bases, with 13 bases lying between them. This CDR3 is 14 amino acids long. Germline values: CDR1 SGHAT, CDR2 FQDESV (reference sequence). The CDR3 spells CASSLFSVDTEAFF. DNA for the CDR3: TGTGCCAGCAGCCTCTTTTCGGTGGACACTGAAGCTTTCTTT.

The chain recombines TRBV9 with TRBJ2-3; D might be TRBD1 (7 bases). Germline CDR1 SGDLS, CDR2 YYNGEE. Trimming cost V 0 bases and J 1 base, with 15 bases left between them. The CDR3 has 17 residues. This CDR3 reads CASSVGRDSRRTDTQYF. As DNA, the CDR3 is TGTGCCAGCAGCGTAGGGAGGGACAGTCGGCGCACAGATACGCAGTATTTT.

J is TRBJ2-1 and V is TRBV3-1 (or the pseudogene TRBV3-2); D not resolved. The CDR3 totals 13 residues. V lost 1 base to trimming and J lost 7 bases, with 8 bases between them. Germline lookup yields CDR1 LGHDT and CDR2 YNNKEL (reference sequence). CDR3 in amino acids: CASSQVSVNEQFF. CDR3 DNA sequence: TGTGCCAGCAGCCAAGTTTCGGTGAATGAGCAGTTCTTC.

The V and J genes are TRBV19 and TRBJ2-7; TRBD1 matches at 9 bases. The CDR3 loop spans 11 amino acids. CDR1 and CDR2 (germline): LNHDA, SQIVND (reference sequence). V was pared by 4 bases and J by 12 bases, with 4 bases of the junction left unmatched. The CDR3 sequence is CASSTTGGSYF. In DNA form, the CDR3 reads TGTGCCAGTAGTACAACAGGGGGCTCGTACTTC. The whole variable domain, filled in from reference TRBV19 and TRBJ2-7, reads DGGITQSPKYLFRKEGQNVTLSCEQNLNHDAMYWYRQDPGQGLRLIYYSQIVNDFQKGDIAEGYSVSREKKESFPLTVTSAQKNPTAFYLCASSTTGGSYFGPGTRLTVT.

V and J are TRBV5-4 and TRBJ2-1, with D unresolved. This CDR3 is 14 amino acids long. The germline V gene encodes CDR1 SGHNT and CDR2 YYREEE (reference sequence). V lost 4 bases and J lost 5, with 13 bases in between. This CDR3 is CASSDFRVHNEQFF. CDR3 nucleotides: TGTGCCAGCAGCGACTTCCGAGTCCACAATGAGCAGTTCTTC.

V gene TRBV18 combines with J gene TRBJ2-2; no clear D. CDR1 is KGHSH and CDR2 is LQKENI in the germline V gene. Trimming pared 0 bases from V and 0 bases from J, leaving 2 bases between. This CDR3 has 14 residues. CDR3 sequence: CASSPPSNTGELFF. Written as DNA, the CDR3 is TGTGCCAGCTCACCACCGTCGAACACCGGGGAGCTGTTTTTT.

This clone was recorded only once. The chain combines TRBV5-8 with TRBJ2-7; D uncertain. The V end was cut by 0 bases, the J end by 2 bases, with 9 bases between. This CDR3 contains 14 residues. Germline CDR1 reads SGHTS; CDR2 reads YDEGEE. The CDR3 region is CASSLGPRTYEQYF. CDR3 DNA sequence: TGTGCCAGCAGCTTGGGCCCAAGGACCTACGAGCAGTACTTC.

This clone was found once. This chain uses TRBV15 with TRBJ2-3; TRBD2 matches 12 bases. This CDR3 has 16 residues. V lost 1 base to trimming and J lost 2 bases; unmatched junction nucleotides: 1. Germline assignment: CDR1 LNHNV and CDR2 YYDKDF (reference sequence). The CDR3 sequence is CATSRGLAGDTDTQYF. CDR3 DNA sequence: TGTGCCACCAGCAGAGGACTAGCGGGGGACACAGATACGCAGTATTTT.

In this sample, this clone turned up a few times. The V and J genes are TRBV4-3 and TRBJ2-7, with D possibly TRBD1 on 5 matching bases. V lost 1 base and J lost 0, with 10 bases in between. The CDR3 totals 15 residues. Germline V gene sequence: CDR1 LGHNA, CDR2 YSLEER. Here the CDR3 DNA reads TGCGCCAGCAGCCAAGTCGACGACAGCTCCTACGAGCAGTACTTC. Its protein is CASSQVDDSSYEQYF.

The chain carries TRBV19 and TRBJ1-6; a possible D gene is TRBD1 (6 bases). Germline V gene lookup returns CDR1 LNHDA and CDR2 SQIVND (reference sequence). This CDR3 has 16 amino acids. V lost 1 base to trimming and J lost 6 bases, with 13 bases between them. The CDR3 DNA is TGTGCCAGTAGTATAGCAGGGGCGAACTTTAATTCACCCCTCCACTTT. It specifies CASSIAGANFNSPLHF.

The CDR3 is CASSQDQSAWGNEQFF. The CDR3 DNA sequence: TGCGCCAGCAGCCAAGATCAAAGCGCTTGGGGCAATGAGCAGTTCTTC. This chain links TRBV4-3 with TRBJ2-1; no definite D call. CDR1 and CDR2 from the germline V gene are LGHNA and YSLEER. The CDR3 is 16 amino acids. Trimming shortened V by 0 bases and J by 6 bases, and 15 bases separated the two germline ends.

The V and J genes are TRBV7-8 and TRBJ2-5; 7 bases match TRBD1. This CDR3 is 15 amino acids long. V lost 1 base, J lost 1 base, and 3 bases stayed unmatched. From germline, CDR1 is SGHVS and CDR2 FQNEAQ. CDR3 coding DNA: TGTGCCAGCAGCTTAGTGGGGACAGTCCAAGAGACCCAGTACTTC. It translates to CASSLVGTVQETQYF.

CDR3 bases: TGTGCCAGCAGCAGACTTGACAATGAGCAGTTCTTC. Its protein is CASSRLDNEQFF. The V call is TRBV3-1 (or the pseudogene TRBV3-2), the J call TRBJ2-1; D not certain. V lost 5 bases and J lost 5, with 7 bases in between. Germline lookup yields CDR1 LGHDT and CDR2 YNNKEL (reference sequence). The CDR3 extends over 12 amino acids.

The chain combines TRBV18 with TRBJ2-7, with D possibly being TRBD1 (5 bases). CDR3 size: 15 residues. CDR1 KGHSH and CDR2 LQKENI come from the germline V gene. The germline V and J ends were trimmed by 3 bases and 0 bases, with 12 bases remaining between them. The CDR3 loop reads CASSPDIQSSYEQYF. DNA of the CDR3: TGTGCCAGCTCACCGGACATCCAAAGCTCCTACGAGCAGTACTTC.

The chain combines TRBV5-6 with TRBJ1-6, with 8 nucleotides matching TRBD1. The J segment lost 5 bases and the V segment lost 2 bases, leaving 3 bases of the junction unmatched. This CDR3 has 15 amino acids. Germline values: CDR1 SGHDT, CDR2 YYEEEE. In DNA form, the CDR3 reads TGTGCCAGCAGCTTCCGGACAGGGCATAATTCACCCCTCCACTTT. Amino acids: CASSFRTGHNSPLHF. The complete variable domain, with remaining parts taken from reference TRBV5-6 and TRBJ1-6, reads DAGVTQSPTHLIKTRGQQVTLRCSPKSGHDTVSWYQQALGQGPQFIFQYYEEEERQRGNFPDRFSGHQFPNYSSELNVNALLLGDSALYLCASSFRTGHNSPLHFGNGTRLTVT.